These 24 T cell receptor beta chains share one sample of origin, sequenced in a study of early T cells in non-severe SARS-CoV-2 infection. TCRdb redid the calling of the 5' RACE reads with MiXCR, one entry per CDR3 protein. The profile covers tens of thousands of distinct CDR3 sequences, with around 12% appearing a single time and 2.5% to 3.5% taken by the ten largest. The specimen was whole blood, collected at baseline. These receptors originate from an adult who was a healthcare worker with PCR-confirmed SARS-CoV-2 infection or an uninfected control (not recorded which).

This chain joins TRBV27 and TRBJ2-6; D remains unclear. V gave up 6 bases and J gave up 0 bases, with 9 bases separating them. Per the germline V gene, CDR1 is MNHEY and CDR2 is SMNVEV (reference sequence). The CDR3 loop spans 15 amino acids. The CDR3 DNA is TGTGCCAGCAGCCCTCCCTTCTCTGGGGCCAACGTCCTGACTTTC. Amino acid sequence: CASSPPFSGANVLTF.

The V and J genes are TRBV5-4 and TRBJ2-7; 9 bases line up with TRBD1. J gave up 6 bases and V 2 bases, and 9 bases lay outside the gene matches. The CDR3 has 15 amino acids. CDR1 is SGHNT and CDR2 is YYREEE in the germline V gene (reference sequence). Here the CDR3 DNA reads TGTGCCAGCAGCTTTACGAGGGACAGGGTGGGCGAGCAGTACTTC. It yields the protein CASSFTRDRVGEQYF. The whole variable domain, filled in from reference TRBV5-4 and TRBJ2-7, reads ETGVTQSPTHLIKTRGQQVTLRCSSQSGHNTVSWYQQALGQGPQFIFQYYREEENGRGNFPPRFSGLQFPNYSSELNVNALELDDSALYLCASSFTRDRVGEQYFGPGTRLTVT.

The sample holds many counts of this clonotype. The V and J genes are TRBV7-8 and TRBJ2-4; no definite D call. Germline V gene data show CDR1 as SGHVS and CDR2 as FQNEAQ. CDR3 length: 16 amino acids. V lost 4 bases to trimming and J lost 0 bases, with 13 bases between them. CDR3 in DNA: TGTGCCAGCAGCTCTACGTCAGACGTAGCCAAAAACATTCAGTACTTC. Translated: CASSSTSDVAKNIQYF. Variable domain in full (rest from reference TRBV7-8 and TRBJ2-4): GAGVSQSPRYKVAKRGQDVALRCDPISGHVSLFWYQQALGQGPEFLTYFQNEAQLDKSGLPSDRFFAERPEGSVSTLKIQRTQQEDSAVYLCASSSTSDVAKNIQYFGAGTRLSVL.

The V and J genes are TRBV20-1 and TRBJ1-4, with D unclear. CDR3 length equals 15 residues. The V gene's germline CDR1 is DFQATT and CDR2 SNEGSKA (reference sequence). Between the trimmed V and J ends, which lost 0 bases and 4 bases, there was a span of 12 bases. The DNA for the CDR3 is TGCAGTGCTAGAGATCTGGCCAGCTATAATGAAAAACTGTTTTTT. It encodes CSARDLASYNEKLFF.

This clonotype was seen repeatedly, ten times or more. The chain has TRBV6-6 and TRBJ2-7, with 10 bases identical to TRBD2. The CDR3 contains 15 residues. Germline trimming cut 6 bases from V and 3 bases from J; bases unmatched to any gene: 8. CDR1 and CDR2 from the germline V gene are MNHNY and SVGAGI (reference sequence). For the CDR3, the DNA is TGTGCCAGCAGCCCTGAGCGGGGGGGCCTCTACGAGCAGTACTTC. Translated: CASSPERGGLYEQYF.

CDR3 DNA sequence: TGTGCCAGCTCACCCTCACAGGGGTACGAGCAGTACTTC. Protein: CASSPSQGYEQYF. The J gene is TRBJ2-7, the V gene TRBV18; TRBD1 aligns across 7 bases. The trim removed 3 bases at V and 4 bases at J, leaving 3 bases unmatched. The CDR3 has 13 residues. Germline V gene lookup returns CDR1 KGHSH and CDR2 LQKENI.

This clonotype was detected only a few times. The rearrangement uses TRBV5-1 and TRBJ1-1; maybe TRBD1 (5 bases). Germline V gene data show CDR1 as SGHRS and CDR2 as YFSETQ. CDR3 length: 13 amino acids. V lost 7 bases to trimming and J lost 6 bases, with 16 bases between them. CDR3 residues: CASGGRSAAEAFF. The CDR3 bases are TGCGCCAGCGGGGGTAGGAGCGCCGCTGAAGCTTTCTTT.

The chain links TRBV6-6 to TRBJ1-2; D unclear. V gave up 0 bases and J gave up 8 bases, with 10 bases separating them. The germline V gene encodes CDR1 MNHNY and CDR2 SVGAGI (reference sequence). CDR3 length: 13 residues. The CDR3 sequence is CASSYSRQDGYTF. The CDR3 nucleotides read TGTGCCAGCAGTTACTCGAGGCAAGACGGCTACACCTTC.

The J gene is TRBJ1-1, the V gene TRBV18; the match to TRBD1 covers 10 bases. Trimming removed 1 base from V and 6 bases from J; junction bases left unmatched: 8. CDR1 is KGHSH and CDR2 is LQKENI in the germline V gene. This CDR3 is 16 amino acids long. CDR3 DNA: TGTGCCAGCTCACCACGGGGACAGGGGATGGGCGCTGAAGCTTTCTTT. Encoded protein: CASSPRGQGMGAEAFF. The entire variable domain, with the rest obtained from reference TRBV18 and TRBJ1-1, is as follows: NAGVMQNPRHLVRRRGQEARLRCSPMKGHSHVYWYRQLPEEGLKFMVYLQKENIIDESGMPKERFSAEFPKEGPSILRIQQVVRGDSAAYFCASSPRGQGMGAEAFFGQGTRLTVV.

This chain links TRBV28 with TRBJ2-4, with a possible D match to TRBD2 (6 bases). The CDR3 consists of 15 residues. CDR1 is MDHEN and CDR2 is SYDVKM in the germline V gene. Trimming left V 8 bases short and J 1 base short, with 15 bases between. DNA of the CDR3: TGTGCCAGCGGGGCGGGATTTGTGGCCAAAAACATTCAGTACTTC. Amino acid sequence: CASGAGFVAKNIQYF.

This clonotype was seen more than once but under ten times. This chain connects TRBV4-1 to TRBJ2-2; tentatively, D is TRBD2 (6 bases). V was pared by 1 base and J by 0 bases, with 15 bases between. There are 18 residues in the CDR3. Germline V gives CDR1 MGHRA, CDR2 YSYEKL. The DNA for the CDR3 is TGCGCCAGCAGCCAAGTATGGGCGGGGACCGCGAACACCGGGGAGCTGTTTTTT. Translating gives CASSQVWAGTANTGELFF.

This clonotype was detected a few times. The chain uses TRBV7-2 and TRBJ2-1; no definite D call. V lost 3 bases and J lost 7, with 13 bases in between. The CDR3 is made up of 14 amino acids. Looked up from germline, CDR1 is SGHTA and CDR2 is FQGNSA. Here the CDR3 reads CASSFLRPVNEQFF. The DNA for the CDR3 is TGTGCCAGCAGCTTCCTAAGACCGGTAAATGAGCAGTTCTTC.

In this sample, this clonotype turned up many times. The rearrangement uses TRBV6-5 and TRBJ2-7; D possibly corresponds to TRBD1 (6 bases). Trimming shortened V by 4 bases and J by 4 bases, and 20 bases separated the two germline ends. The length of the CDR3 is 16 residues. Germline CDR1 MNHEY, CDR2 SVGAGI. Written as DNA, the CDR3 is TGTGCCAGCAGTTCAACCGCCAGGGGTTTGGTGTACGAGCAGTACTTC. It translates to CASSSTARGLVYEQYF.

The V and J genes are TRBV28 and TRBJ1-1; D ambiguous. CDR1 is MDHEN and CDR2 is SYDVKM in the germline V gene. The CDR3 length is 13 residues. The V gene lost 8 bases and the J gene lost 5 bases, with 15 bases spanning the gap. CDR3 loop: CASVRLYGTEAFF. Here the CDR3 DNA reads TGTGCCAGCGTTAGGTTATATGGGACTGAAGCTTTCTTT.

Only a few counts were recorded for this clonotype. The chain combines TRBV3-1 with TRBJ2-2; TRBD1 matches at 9 bases. With V trimmed by 1 base and J by 5 bases, 8 bases remained unmatched. Germline CDR1 reads LGHDT; CDR2 reads YNNKEL (reference sequence). The CDR3 is made up of 17 amino acids. The CDR3 loop is CASSQAVRTGETGELFF. CDR3 coding DNA: TGTGCCAGCAGCCAAGCCGTAAGGACAGGGGAGACCGGGGAGCTGTTTTTT.

This clonotype was detected many times. The chain uses TRBV6-2 or TRBV6-3 and TRBJ1-1; D remains unclear. With 6 bases removed from V and 2 bases from J, the gap between germline ends came to 10 bases. Germline assignment: CDR1 MNHEY and CDR2 SVGEGT. The CDR3 spans 13 residues. CDR3 in amino acids: CASSPRHNTEAFF. CDR3 sequence (DNA): TGTGCCAGCAGCCCAAGACACAACACTGAAGCTTTCTTT.

This clonotype has just a few counts. The rearrangement joins TRBV24-1 to TRBJ2-2, with D possibly matching TRBD1 (6 bases). CDR3 length equals 16 residues. Germline-derived CDR1 and CDR2 are KGHDR and SFDVKD. Deletions cut 3 bases from V and 2 bases from J, with 12 bases between. The CDR3 is CATSDTEQGNTGELFF. The CDR3 DNA reads as TGTGCCACCAGTGATACGGAACAGGGTAACACCGGGGAGCTGTTTTTT.

This clonotype was seen a handful of times. This chain uses TRBV7-3 with TRBJ2-1; D uncertain. Looked up from germline, CDR1 is SGHTA and CDR2 is FQGTGA. The CDR3 is made up of 14 amino acids. The V end lost 6 bases, the J end lost 0 bases, and 9 bases lay between the germline ends. In DNA, the CDR3 is TGTGCCAGCAGTAACGGACCCTCCTACAATGAGCAGTTCTTC. This sequence encodes CASSNGPSYNEQFF.

Remarks on this clonotype: Sequence at one end of the junction differs from germline and may be a read error. V gene TRBV20-1 combines with J gene TRBJ1-1; no definite D call. Germline lookup yields CDR1 DFQATT and CDR2 SNEGSKA (reference sequence). This CDR3 is 17 amino acids long. The CDR3 sequence is CRARPNREPHGNTEAFF. CDR3 coding DNA: TGCAGAGCTAGACCCAATCGCGAACCACACGGGAACACTGAAGCTTTCTTT.

This clonotype was recorded a few times. This chain links TRBV13 with TRBJ1-2; D might be TRBD1 (6 bases). CDR3 length: 14 residues. In germline, CDR1 is PRHDT, CDR2 FYEKMQ (reference sequence). Trimming cost V 3 bases and J 4 bases, with 12 bases left between them. CDR3 residues: CASSLGGTSYGYTF. Written as DNA, the CDR3 is TGTGCCAGCAGCTTGGGCGGGACATCCTATGGCTACACCTTC.

This chain uses TRBV24-1 with TRBJ2-3; TRBD1 might be the D (6 bases). V was shortened by 4 bases and J by 0 bases, with 22 bases between the two germline ends. The germline gives CDR1 KGHDR, CDR2 SFDVKD. There are 19 residues in the CDR3. CDR3 nucleotides: TGTGCCACCAGTGACCAGGGGCGGAGCGGCGCAACAAGCACAGATACGCAGTATTTT. Amino acids: CATSDQGRSGATSTDTQYF.

This clonotype was seen a few times. This chain connects TRBV7-9 to TRBJ2-3; D is unresolved. CDR3 size: 16 residues. Trimming took off 1 base at V and 2 bases at J, with 13 bases between the two ends. Germline CDR1 is SEHNR and CDR2 is FQNEAQ (reference sequence). The CDR3 nucleotides are TGTGCCAGCAGCTTAGAGGATTCTGTTTACACAGATACGCAGTATTTT. Its translation: CASSLEDSVYTDTQYF. The entire variable domain, with the rest obtained from reference TRBV7-9 and TRBJ2-3, is as follows: DTGVSQNPRHKITKRGQNVTFRCDPISEHNRLYWYRQTLGQGPEFLTYFQNEAQLEKSRLLSDRFSAERPKGSFSTLEIQRTEQGDSAMYLCASSLEDSVYTDTQYFGPGTRLTVL.

V and J are TRBV15 and TRBJ2-7, with D unclear. The CDR3 consists of 13 residues. Trimming left V 3 bases short and J 1 base short, with 7 bases between. Germline CDR1 is LNHNV and CDR2 is YYDKDF (reference sequence). CDR3: CATSRVASYEQYF. CDR3 bases: TGTGCCACCAGCAGGGTGGCTTCCTACGAGCAGTACTTC.

This clonotype was picked up a small number of times. This chain connects TRBV21-1 to TRBJ1-6; TRBD1 was called by the table and not checked on the DNA. TRBV21-1 corresponds to a pseudogene. This CDR3 spans 17 amino acids. In nucleotides, the CDR3 is TGTGCCAGCAGCAAACCTCGACAGCTAGCCTATAATTCACCCCTCCACTTT. Amino acids: CASSKPRQLAYNSPLHF.